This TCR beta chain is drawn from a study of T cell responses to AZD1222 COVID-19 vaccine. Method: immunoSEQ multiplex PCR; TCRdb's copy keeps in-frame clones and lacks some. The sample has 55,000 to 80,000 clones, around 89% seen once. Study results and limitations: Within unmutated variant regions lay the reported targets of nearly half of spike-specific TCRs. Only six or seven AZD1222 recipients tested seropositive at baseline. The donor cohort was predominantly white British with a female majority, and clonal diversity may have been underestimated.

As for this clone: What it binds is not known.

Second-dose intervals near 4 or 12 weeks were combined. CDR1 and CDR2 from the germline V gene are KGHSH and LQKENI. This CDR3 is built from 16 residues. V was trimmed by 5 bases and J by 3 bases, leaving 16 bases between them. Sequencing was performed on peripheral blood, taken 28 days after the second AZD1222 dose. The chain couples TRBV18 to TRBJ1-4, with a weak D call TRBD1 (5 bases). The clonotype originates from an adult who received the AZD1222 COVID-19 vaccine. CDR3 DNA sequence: TGTGCCAGCTCAGGGGACCAGGCCGTGGCTAATGAAAAACTGTTTTTT. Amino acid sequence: CASSGDQAVANEKLFF.